This TCR beta chain was observed in a study of T-cell reconstitution after alpha-beta-depleted transplantation in children. General study findings and limits: Among T cells one year after transplant, newly produced cells accounted for most counts and diversity. Recipient T cells and thymic progenitors that survived gave rise to the high TCRbeta diversity observed at day 60 in some patients. Several hundred rapidly expanded clones from non-depleted graft cells reportedly supplied alpha-beta T cells about two months post-transplant.

The TCRbeta library was prepared with unique molecular identifiers. TCRdb reanalysed the PCR reads using MiXCR and keeps one entry per CDR3 protein. The sample carries about 460,000 distinct CDR3 sequences, about an eighth recorded once. The germline V gene encodes CDR1 MNHEY and CDR2 SVGEGT. The CDR3 consists of 15 residues. Trimming took 6 bases from V and 4 from J; bases not matched to a gene: 2. The table lists this clonotype with a few counts. Its specificity is unknown. The TCR comes from a female patient aged 2-9 years who had a stem cell transplant for aplastic anemia, so the T cells may come from the graft donor. The chain recombines TRBV6-2 or TRBV6-3 with TRBJ2-2; 13 bases match TRBD2. The input for sequencing was PBMCs, mostly from graft donor cells, taken 180 days after TCRalphabeta/CD19-depleted stem cell transplant. The CDR3 DNA sequence: TGTGCCAGCAGGACTAGCGGGAGGAGCACCGGGGAGCTGTTTTTT. The encoded protein is CASRTSGRSTGELFF.